This T cell receptor (beta chain) stems from a study of cytomegalovirus exposure and HLA in healthy donors. Broader study findings: Later, an analysis showed that TCR beta chains associated with HLA were more clonally expanded than others that were equally common. Later analysis placed DRB1 highest and HLA-C lowest in TCR association rates, which differed by HLA locus. As a later analysis showed, a missense DCLRE1C variant was linked to trimming of TCR beta V- and J-genes. Reportedly, HLA-A and HLA-B alleles of most subjects were accurately predicted from TCR beta.

The primer mix had 60 Vbeta and 13 Jbeta primers. Profiled with immunoSEQ multiplex PCR; TCRdb holds only in-frame clones, not every one. The repertoire holds about 180,000 clones, with 75% to 80% as singletons. CDR1 LNHDA and CDR2 SQIVND come from the germline V gene (reference sequence). Trimming removed 7 bases from V and 8 bases from J, with 20 bases in between. This CDR3 spans 14 amino acids. Regarding this clone: Antigen unknown.

The specimen sequenced was PBMCs. J is TRBJ1-2 and V is TRBV19; tentatively, D is TRBD1 (6 bases). The origin of this receptor is a man in his forties in good health and CMV-seropositive. CDR3 amino acids: CASTHQTGSRGYTF. The CDR3 region has the DNA TGTGCCAGTACCCACCAGACAGGTTCAAGGGGCTACACCTTC.